This T cell receptor beta chain was sequenced for a study of control samples from healthy donors and cancer patients. V lost 2 bases, J lost 3 bases, and 14 bases lay in between. Germline V gives CDR1 MNHNS, CDR2 SASEGT. The CDR3 has 16 residues. Here immunoSEQ multiplex PCR was the method, and the copy in TCRdb shows in-frame clones only, minus some. The sample yields some 98,000 clones, around 84% seen once. The receptor comes from a man aged 70 or older with lung cancer. The sequenced sample was PBMCs. This chain uses TRBV6-1 with TRBJ2-1; D remains ambiguous. The CDR3 region has the DNA TGTGCCAGCAGTGAATCCGGATCGGGTTACTACAATGAGCAGTTCTTC. Translation gives CASSESGSGYYNEQFF.